These T cell receptor beta chains were read from a single sample in a study of CD8+ T cells in alopecia areata. Assay used: immunoSEQ multiplex PCR; TCRdb lists only in-frame clones, some missing. The data show fewer than 250,000 clones, around 65% seen once. The sequencing used CD4+ T cells sorted from blood, collected at week 4, from a patient treated with tofacitinib. Receptors were obtained from a human donor with alopecia areata. Both conserved end residues are part of each CDR3. D genes are given only for firm matches. Clone size is not always given. Where it is, it says once, few, many or a class for expanded clones.

D gene,V gene,J gene,clone size,CDR3 DNA,CDR3 protein
-,TRBV7-6,TRBJ2-5,-,TGTGCCAGCAGCTTCTCAGGGGTTGGATTGGAGACCCAGTACTTC,CASSFSGVGLETQYF
-,TRBV7-9,TRBJ2-5,once,TGTGCCAGCAGCCCGTCGGGGCTTGGCGGGACCCAGTACTTC,CASSPSGLGGTQYF
-,TRBV30,TRBJ1-2,-,TGTGCCTGGAGTGCAAGGTCCGGCCTTTCCTACACCTTC,CAWSARSGLSYTF
TRBD1,TRBV5-1,TRBJ2-6,-,TGCGCCAGCAGCTTGGAAGGGGGCGCAGGGGCCAACGTCCTGACTTTC,CASSLEGGAGANVLTF
TRBD1,TRBV29-1,TRBJ2-3,-,TGCAGCGCTCGGGACAGCACTAGCACAGATACGCAGTATTTT,CSARDSTSTDTQYF
TRBD2,TRBV15,TRBJ2-7,few,TGTGCCACCGGGGGGGGCTACGAGCAGTACTTC,CATGGGYEQYF
-,TRBV6-1,TRBJ2-2,-,TGTGCCAGCAGTGAAACGTGGGGCGGGGAGCTGTTTTTT,CASSETWGGELFF
-,TRBV5-6,TRBJ2-2,-,TGTGCCAGCAGCTCATGTCTGTTTTTT,CASSSCLFF
TRBD2,TRBV7-9,TRBJ2-2,-,TGTGCCAGCAGCTTATCACTAGCGGGCACCGGGGAGCTGTTTTTT,CASSLSLAGTGELFF
-,TRBV19,TRBJ1-2,-,TGTGCCAGTAGTATAATATCCGGGCCCGCGGGCTATGGCTACACCTTC,CASSIISGPAGYGYTF
-,TRBV2,TRBJ2-5,-,TGTGCCAGCACGTCCGGTCTCCAAGAGACCCAGTACTTC,CASTSGLQETQYF
-,TRBV9,TRBJ2-2,-,TGTGCCAGCAGCGTAGGGAGCGGCACCGGGGAGCTGTTTTTT,CASSVGSGTGELFF
TRBD1,TRBV9,TRBJ1-2,once,TGTGCCAGCAGCGCCTTGGGACAGGGGGTAGGCTACACCTTC,CASSALGQGVGYTF
-,TRBV29-1,TRBJ2-7,few,TGCAGCGTTATCTACGCTTCCTACGAGCAGTACTTC,CSVIYASYEQYF
TRBD1,TRBV2,TRBJ1-2,few,TGTGCCAGCAGCCTCCAGGGGGTTAACTATGGCTACACCTTC,CASSLQGVNYGYTF
-,TRBV18,TRBJ2-4,-,TGTGCCAGCTCACCTTCACAGGCCAAAAACATTCAGTACTTC,CASSPSQAKNIQYF
-,TRBV29-1,TRBJ1-2,-,TGCAGCGTTGCAGCTAATAACTATGGCTACACCTTC,CSVAANNYGYTF
TRBD2,TRBV30,TRBJ2-1,-,TGTGCCTGTCCCAGCGGGGGTCTTAGCGAGCAGTTCTTC,CACPSGGLSEQFF
-,TRBV5-1,TRBJ1-4,-,TGCGCCAGCAGCTTCTCAGGGAGTGGGGGTGAAAAACTGTTTTTT,CASSFSGSGGEKLFF
-,TRBV30,TRBJ1-1,-,TGTGCCTCGCAGAGGGTACAGGTGAACACTGAAGCTTTCTTT,CASQRVQVNTEAFF
-,TRBV7-2,TRBJ2-3,-,TGTGCCAGCAGCCCGACTACTAGCACAGATACGCAGTATTTT,CASSPTTSTDTQYF
-,TRBV30,TRBJ1-2,-,TGTGCCTCGAACTATGGCTACACCTTC,CASNYGYTF
-,TRBV4-1,TRBJ2-7,-,TGCGCCAGCAGCCAAGTCGATTTAGGGTTCTCCTACGAGCAGTACTTC,CASSQVDLGFSYEQYF
-,TRBV5-6,TRBJ2-6,-,TGTGCCAGCAGCTTGGTTGCAGGGAGCTCTGGGGCCAACGTCCTGACTTTC,CASSLVAGSSGANVLTF
TRBD1,TRBV7-9,TRBJ2-7,many,TGTGCCAGCAGCTTGGGACAGGCACGTGAGCAGTACTTC,CASSLGQAREQYF
-,TRBV30,TRBJ1-5,-,TGTGCCTGGAGTAGGATAGACAGCAATCAGCCCCAGCATTTT,CAWSRIDSNQPQHF
-,TRBV30,TRBJ1-6,few,TGTGCCTGGAGCGACTCTGAGACAGGCGTTAGTATAAGGAATTCACCCCTCCACTTT,CAWSDSETGVSIRNSPLHF
-,TRBV5-4,TRBJ1-1,-,TGTGCCAGCAGCCAAGGGCCCCCTGACGAAGCTTTCTTT,CASSQGPPDEAFF
-,TRBV7-2,TRBJ1-4,-,TGTGCCAGCAGCTTCGGTACAACTAATGAAAAACTGTTTTTT,CASSFGTTNEKLFF
TRBD2,TRBV4-1,TRBJ2-7,few,TGCGCCAGCAGCCAAGATCGGCCGAGCGGGGGGTTCCGCGAGCAGTACTTC,CASSQDRPSGGFREQYF
-,TRBV29-1,TRBJ2-4,once,TGCAGCGTTGAAAAGGGATCCAAAAACATTCAGTACTTC,CSVEKGSKNIQYF
TRBD1,TRBV29-1,TRBJ2-3,-,TGCAGCGTTGGGAAGACAGGGGGTTATGCAGATACGCAGTATTTT,CSVGKTGGYADTQYF
TRBD1,TRBV4-1,TRBJ1-1,-,TGCGCCAGCAGCCAAAACTCAGGGGGCGCGGGGACTGAAGCTTTCTTT,CASSQNSGGAGTEAFF
-,TRBV29-1,TRBJ1-1,-,TGCAGCGTTGTGGGGGGAGCTGAAGCTTTCTTT,CSVVGGAEAFF
-,TRBV30,TRBJ1-2,-,TGTGCCTGGAGTGTAGGCGGTGGCTACACCTTC,CAWSVGGGYTF
TRBD2,TRBV5-1,TRBJ2-3,-,TGCGCCAGCAGCGAGACTAGCTCTAGCACAGATACGCAGTATTTT,CASSETSSSTDTQYF
TRBD2,TRBV7-9,TRBJ2-1,-,TGTGCCAGCAGCCCCCTCCTAGCGGGCTCCTACAATGAGCAGTTCTTC,CASSPLLAGSYNEQFF
TRBD1,TRBV27,TRBJ1-1,-,TGTGCCAGCAGCAGGGGGATTTGGCCTCGGACTGAAGCTTTCTTT,CASSRGIWPRTEAFF
-,TRBV7-2,TRBJ2-4,-,TGTGCCAGCAGCTTTAGGACAGCCAAAAACATTCAGTACTTC,CASSFRTAKNIQYF
-,TRBV4-1,TRBJ1-3,-,TGCGCCAGCAGCCAATCCCTAGTCTCTGGAAACACCATATATTTT,CASSQSLVSGNTIYF
-,TRBV6-5,TRBJ2-3,-,TGTGCCAGCAGTTACACCGACTTGAGAGATACGCAGTATTTT,CASSYTDLRDTQYF
-,TRBV23-1,TRBJ1-2,few,TGCGCCAGCGGATGCCGGGCTAACTATGGCTACACCTTC,CASGCRANYGYTF
TRBD1,TRBV5-6,TRBJ2-5,-,TGTGCCAGCACCGAACCCGGGACAGCGCAAGAGACCCAGTACTTC,CASTEPGTAQETQYF
TRBD1,TRBV5-1,TRBJ2-2,-,TGCGCCAGCAGCTCCGGATTGACCGGGACAGCCGGCGGGGAGCTGTTTTTT,CASSSGLTGTAGGELFF
-,TRBV30,TRBJ1-1,-,TGTGCCTGGAGCGTCATTATGAACACTGAAGCTTTCTTT,CAWSVIMNTEAFF
-,TRBV6-5,TRBJ1-2,few,TGTGCCAGCAGCCAGTATCCCTATGGCTACACCTTC,CASSQYPYGYTF
-,TRBV30,TRBJ1-1,-,TGTGCCTGGAGCGTGGCTCAGAACACTGAAGCTTTCTTT,CAWSVAQNTEAFF
-,TRBV5-1,TRBJ2-3,-,TGCGCCAGCACGCTAGGGGAGTCCGGGGATACGCAGTATTTT,CASTLGESGDTQYF
TRBD1,TRBV18,TRBJ2-7,-,TGTGCCAGCTCACCAAGGACAGGGGCCTACGAGCAGTACTTC,CASSPRTGAYEQYF
TRBD2,TRBV5-4,TRBJ2-3,-,TGTGCCAGCAGCTCCCTGGCGGGGGGGCTGGTAGATACGCAGTATTTT,CASSSLAGGLVDTQYF
TRBD1,TRBV18,TRBJ2-7,-,TGTGCCAGCTCACCGGCAGGGGGCCAAGCCTACGAGCAGTACTTC,CASSPAGGQAYEQYF
-,TRBV7-9,TRBJ2-3,-,TGTGCCAGCAGCTTAGTGGCAGATACGCAGTATTTT,CASSLVADTQYF
TRBD1,TRBV13,TRBJ2-7,-,TGTGCCAGCAGCTTAGGCCTCGGGACAGGGTCCTACGAGCAGTACTTC,CASSLGLGTGSYEQYF
-,TRBV15,TRBJ2-7,-,TGTGCCACCAGCAGAGGGAGAAGCGGGCGCGCCTACGAGCAGTACTTC,CATSRGRSGRAYEQYF
-,TRBV6-1,TRBJ2-5,-,TGTGCCAGCTGCTCCGGGACACTCCAAGAGACCCAGTACTTC,CASCSGTLQETQYF